Given below is one T cell receptor (beta chain) in context. The source of the sample is a study of blood T cell repertoires in COVID-19. Whole-study context: Donors in the United States, Italy and Spain gave samples during acute or convalescent COVID-19.

As originally analysed: It was from reference gene primer amplification that nucleated cell counts were estimated. Profiling relied on immunoSEQ multiplex PCR, and the TCRdb table lists in-frame clones only, not all of them. The V and J calls and clone size are taken from that table; D and trimming were inferred from the DNA. The sample holds under 20,000 clones; about 80% are singletons and the top ten take about 20%. The CDR3 extends over 12 amino acids. Per the germline V gene, CDR1 is SGHDN and CDR2 is FVKESK. Deletions cut 4 bases from V and 15 bases from J, with 16 bases between. This sequence joins TRBV14 and TRBJ2-1; TRBD1 might be the D (5 bases). Sequencing was carried out using peripheral blood. The sequence was obtained from a man in his sixties with active or convalescent COVID-19. This CDR3 reads CASSPGGAKLFF. The CDR3 DNA sequence: TGTGCCAGCAGCCCAGGTGGGGCCAAACTGTTCTTC.